This T cell receptor beta chain was captured by sequencing in a study of cytomegalovirus exposure and HLA in healthy donors. For this clone: What it binds is unknown.

The CDR3 extends over 13 amino acids. Between the trimmed V and J ends, which lost 4 bases and 8 bases, there was a span of 14 bases. Germline V lookup: CDR1 LNHDA, CDR2 SQIVND (reference sequence). Broader study findings: CMV serostatus was the sole immune exposure data available. Among TCR sequences, most were rare, though some public TCRs appeared in many donors.

The PCR made use of 60 Vbeta and 13 Jbeta primers. The data were produced by immunoSEQ multiplex PCR, yet TCRdb's version contains in-frame clones alone and is incomplete. The table lists about 140,000 clones, roughly 75% of them singletons. The sequence derives from a man aged 35 to 55 in good health and CMV-seronegative. Sequenced sample: PBMCs. The J gene is TRBJ1-1, the V gene TRBV19; no clear D gene. CDR3: CASSTQYGREAFF. The CDR3 nucleotides read TGTGCCAGTAGTACCCAATATGGGAGGGAAGCTTTCTTT.